The 27 T cell receptor beta chains presented below share a single source sample, sequenced in a study of T cells in Graves' hyperthyroidism and ophthalmopathy. Amplified TCR beta CDR3 regions derived from RNA transcripts. The TCR CDR3 was amplified in a first-round RT-PCR using the HTBI primer set. Each CDR3 protein is one row after TCRdb ran MiXCR on the multiplex PCR reads. This repertoire shows about 590,000 distinct CDR3 sequences, approximately 15% found once; its top ten account for roughly 7.1%. Input material: blood. The origin of the receptors is a young woman with Graves' ophthalmopathy.

The V call is TRBV19, the J call TRBJ2-5; the D is unclear. CDR1 is LNHDA and CDR2 is SQIVND in the germline V gene (reference sequence). The ends were cut back, 4 bases at V and 6 bases at J, with 18 bases in the middle. The CDR3 length is 15 residues. The CDR3 DNA sequence: TGTGCCAGTAGTACCTTCGAGAGAGGTAGACAGACCCAGTACTTC. As protein: CASSTFERGRQTQYF.

This clonotype has just a few counts. A much larger clone differs from this one at a single base, so this may be a read error. The genes are TRBV6-9 and TRBJ2-3; TRBD2 matches 7 bases. The ends lost 3 bases at V and 4 bases at J; junction bases unmatched: 10. Germline V gene sequence: CDR1 MNHGY, CDR2 SVAAGI. The CDR3 is 16 residues long. The CDR3 here is CASSYSSGLTADTQYF. DNA for the CDR3: TGTGCCAGCAGTTACAGTTCGGGACTAACAGCAGATACGCAGTATTTT.

There are many counts of this clonotype. The chain is built from TRBV10-3 and TRBJ2-7; a possible D gene is TRBD1 (6 bases). Germline assignment: CDR1 ENHRY and CDR2 SYGVKD. CDR3 length equals 14 residues. V was pared by 5 bases and J by 6 bases, with 17 bases between. CDR3 sequence reads: CAISQGWATVEQYF. CDR3 coding DNA: TGTGCCATCAGTCAGGGGTGGGCGACCGTCGAGCAGTACTTC.

This clonotype was detected ten times or more. The chain is built from TRBV12-3 or TRBV12-4 and TRBJ1-1; 8 nucleotides agree with TRBD1. V lost 4 bases and J lost 4; bases outside the gene matches: 2. The CDR3 contains 13 residues. The CDR3 sequence is CASSSTGGTEAFF. The CDR3 DNA reads TGTGCCAGCAGTTCAACAGGGGGCACTGAAGCTTTCTTT.

This clonotype was recorded at least ten times. The chain has TRBV2 and TRBJ2-2; D may be TRBD2 (5 bases). Germline assignment: CDR1 SNHLY and CDR2 FYNNEI. Trimming shortened V by 8 bases and J by 7 bases, and 23 bases separated the two germline ends. This CDR3 contains 16 residues. CDR3 DNA sequence: TGTGCCAGCCCCTCAGTCTCGAGGGTGGGGAACGGGGAGCTGTTTTTT. It yields the protein CASPSVSRVGNGELFF. The entire variable domain, with the rest obtained from reference TRBV2 and TRBJ2-2, is as follows: EPEVTQTPSHQVTQMGQEVILRCVPISNHLYFYWYRQILGQKVEFLVSFYNNEISEKSEIFDDQFSVERPDGSNFTLKIRSTKLEDSAMYFCASPSVSRVGNGELFFGEGSRLTVL.

This clonotype has ten or more counts. This chain links TRBV24-1 with TRBJ2-3; D not resolved. The germline V and J ends were trimmed by 3 bases and 3 bases, with 3 bases remaining between them. Germline V gives CDR1 KGHDR, CDR2 SFDVKD. CDR3 length: 12 residues. The CDR3 loop reads CATSDPTDTQYF. CDR3 DNA sequence: TGTGCCACCAGTGATCCTACAGATACGCAGTATTTT.

The chain carries TRBV3-1 and TRBJ1-2; D gene unclear. CDR3 length equals 11 residues. Germline CDR1 and CDR2: LGHDT and YNNKEL (reference sequence). V lost 2 bases and J lost 8, with 6 bases in between. CDR3 DNA: TGTGCCAGCAGCCAACTTGAAGGCTACACCTTC. It codes for CASSQLEGYTF. Looking up the rest from reference TRBV3-1 and TRBJ1-2 gives the full variable domain: DTAVSQTPKYLVTQMGNDKSIKCEQNLGHDTMYWYKQDSKKFLKIMFSYNNKELIINETVPNRFSPKSPDKAHLNLHINSLELGDSAVYFCASSQLEGYTFGSGTRLTVV.

This clonotype was recorded at least ten times. This chain joins TRBV3-1 and TRBJ2-1; no clear D. CDR1 is LGHDT, CDR2 YNNKEL, per germline (reference sequence). Trimming pared 3 bases from V and 8 bases from J, leaving 14 bases between. The CDR3 consists of 14 residues. CDR3 loop: CASSQEFGDHEQFF. The CDR3 DNA follows: TGTGCCAGCAGCCAGGAATTTGGCGATCATGAGCAGTTCTTC.

This clonotype was seen only a few times. The chain joins TRBV11-3 to TRBJ2-3; 16 nucleotides agree with TRBD2. V dropped 5 bases and J dropped 7; count of bases not matched to a gene: 15. The V gene's germline CDR1 is SGHNT and CDR2 YENEEA. This CDR3 is built from 19 residues. The CDR3: CASSPRGLAGGPGRHTQYF. Written as DNA, the CDR3 is TGTGCCAGCAGCCCGCGGGGACTAGCGGGAGGGCCCGGGAGACATACGCAGTATTTT.

This clonotype was recorded many times. This rearrangement joins TRBV7-2 to TRBJ1-6; 9 positions match TRBD1. The length of the CDR3 is 15 residues. Germline assignment: CDR1 SGHTA and CDR2 FQGNSA. The trim removed 5 bases at V and 2 bases at J, leaving 1 base unmatched. The CDR3 region has the DNA TGTGCCAGCAGCCGGGACAGGGCCTATAATTCACCCCTCCACTTT. It codes for CASSRDRAYNSPLHF. Based on the CDR3 plus reference TRBV7-2 and TRBJ1-6, the full variable domain is GAGVSQSPSNKVTEKGKDVELRCDPISGHTALYWYRQSLGQGLEFLIYFQGNSAPDKSGLPSDRFSAERTGGSVSTLTIQRTQQEDSAVYLCASSRDRAYNSPLHFGNGTRLTVT.

This clonotype was observed many times. V gene TRBV30 combines with J gene TRBJ2-3; 7 bases agree with TRBD2. The germline V gene has CDR1 GTSNPN and CDR2 SVGIG (reference sequence). V dropped 4 bases and J dropped 5; count of bases not matched to a gene: 9. The length of the CDR3 is 14 residues. The CDR3 spells CAWTSGMTGDTQYF. CDR3 nucleotides: TGTGCCTGGACTAGCGGCATGACGGGAGATACGCAGTATTTT.

This clonotype was recorded many times. The rearrangement joins TRBV11-3 to TRBJ1-5; TRBD1 agrees at 11 bases. This CDR3 contains 17 residues. Losses at the gene ends were 6 bases for V and 6 bases for J; bases not matched to a gene: 13. Per the germline V gene, CDR1 is SGHNT and CDR2 is YENEEA. CDR3 in DNA: TGTGCCAGCAGAATGGACAGGGGGCCTCCCCCACGTCAGCCCCAGCATTTT. Translation gives CASRMDRGPPPRQPQHF.

Many counts were recorded for this clonotype. This chain uses TRBV28 with TRBJ1-1, with D unresolved. This CDR3 has 12 residues. The ends were cut back, 7 bases at V and 1 base at J, with 7 bases in the middle. Germline V CDR1 and CDR2: MDHEN, SYDVKM. CDR3 DNA: TGTGCCAGCATTAGGGAGAACACTGAAGCTTTCTTT. Protein sequence: CASIRENTEAFF.

This clonotype was seen repeatedly, ten times or more. The chain is built from TRBV12-3 or TRBV12-4 and TRBJ2-7, with D possibly matching TRBD1 (5 bases). The CDR3 length is 13 residues. Trimming shortened V by 3 bases and J by 3 bases, and 9 bases separated the two germline ends. In DNA, the CDR3 is TGTGCCAGCAGTTTGTACACAGGCTACGAGCAGTACTTC. Protein: CASSLYTGYEQYF.

This clonotype was detected many times. This CDR3 is CASSHQGGIREKLFF. The CDR3 coding sequence is TGTGCCAGCAGTCATCAGGGGGGGATTCGGGAAAAACTGTTTTTT. The chain is built from TRBV27 and TRBJ1-4; the match to TRBD1 covers 7 bases. The CDR3 consists of 15 residues. Trimming at V came to 5 bases and at J to 8 bases, leaving 11 bases not matched to a gene. Germline CDR1 reads MNHEY; CDR2 reads SMNVEV (reference sequence).

The sample holds many counts of this clonotype. The gene calls are TRBV7-9 and TRBJ2-3, with D possibly TRBD2 on 7 matching bases. There are 17 residues in the CDR3. CDR1 is SEHNR, CDR2 FQNEAQ, per germline (reference sequence). Deletions cut 2 bases from V and 0 bases from J, with 15 bases between. The CDR3 protein is CASSLTPRGGSTDTQYF. CDR3 DNA sequence: TGTGCCAGCAGCTTAACCCCTAGGGGGGGTAGCACAGATACGCAGTATTTT.

This clonotype was seen at least ten times. The chain combines TRBV28 with TRBJ2-5; 7 positions agree with TRBD2. There are 14 residues in the CDR3. After removal of 8 bases from V and 4 bases from J, the junction contained 10 bases not matched to a gene. Germline lookup yields CDR1 MDHEN and CDR2 SYDVKM. In nucleotides, the CDR3 is TGTGCCAGCGTTGGGGGAGGGCCGCTAGAGACCCAGTACTTC. This codes for CASVGGGPLETQYF. Full variable domain (remainder filled in from reference TRBV28 and TRBJ2-5): DVKVTQSSRYLVKRTGEKVFLECVQDMDHENMFWYRQDPGLGLRLIYFSYDVKMKEKGDIPEGYSVSREKKERFSLILESASTNQTSMYLCASVGGGPLETQYFGPGTRLLVL.

This clonotype has at least ten counts. This chain connects TRBV6-5 to TRBJ2-5; the D gene could be TRBD1 or TRBD2 (6 bases each). V gave up 0 bases and J gave up 5 bases, with 13 bases separating them. The length of the CDR3 is 15 residues. Germline V gene sequence: CDR1 MNHEY, CDR2 SVGAGI. The CDR3 DNA is TGTGCCAGCAGTTACTCGGGGGGCCTGGGGGAGACCCAGTACTTC. It codes for CASSYSGGLGETQYF.

This clonotype was detected ten times or more. The chain carries TRBV6-1 and TRBJ1-4, with a weak D call TRBD1 (5 bases). The CDR3 loop spans 14 amino acids. The V end was cut by 5 bases, the J end by 0 bases, with 7 bases between. Looked up from germline, CDR1 is MNHNS and CDR2 is SASEGT. CDR3 sequence reads: CASSQGPTNEKLFF. The CDR3 DNA follows: TGTGCCAGCAGTCAGGGCCCAACTAATGAAAAACTGTTTTTT.

This clonotype was counted ten times or more. The chain combines TRBV20-1 with TRBJ1-2; D unresolved. Germline assignment: CDR1 DFQATT and CDR2 SNEGSKA (reference sequence). Trimming shortened V by 3 bases and J by 7 bases, and 21 bases separated the two germline ends. The CDR3 is made up of 15 amino acids. CDR3 residues: CSASNSRANIRGYTF. The DNA of the CDR3 is TGCAGTGCTAGTAACTCCCGGGCAAATATACGTGGCTACACCTTC.

Many counts were recorded for this clonotype. The chain couples TRBV2 to TRBJ1-1, with 8 bases lining up with TRBD1. Unmatched junction bases numbered 10, after V lost 5 bases and J lost 2 bases. Germline values: CDR1 SNHLY, CDR2 FYNNEI. The CDR3 sequence is 16 residues long. CDR3 DNA: TGTGCCAGCAGTTCAAGGACAGGGAGCCCTAACACTGAAGCTTTCTTT. It codes for CASSSRTGSPNTEAFF.

The chain combines TRBV7-9 with TRBJ2-7; possibly TRBD2 for D (7 bases). The CDR3 spans 14 residues. Germline V gene data show CDR1 as SEHNR and CDR2 as FQNEAQ (reference sequence). V lost 3 bases and J lost 5, with 14 bases in between. CDR3 sequence reads: CASSLGGLSDEQYF. CDR3 sequence (DNA): TGTGCCAGCAGCTTGGGGGGGCTAAGTGACGAGCAGTACTTC.

This chain uses TRBV28 with TRBJ1-3, with a tentative D call TRBD1 (5 bases). Per the germline V gene, CDR1 is MDHEN and CDR2 is SYDVKM. The CDR3 totals 19 residues. Trimming removed 7 bases from V and 0 bases from J, with 25 bases in between. CDR3 DNA: TGTGCCAGCAACCCGGTTACGGGGGTCACCCGAAGCTCTGGAAACACCATATATTTT. Its translation: CASNPVTGVTRSSGNTIYF.

This clonotype was recorded many times. The chain is built from TRBV2 and TRBJ1-2, with 8 bases that match TRBD1. The J segment lost 13 bases and the V segment lost 4 bases, leaving 17 bases of the junction unmatched. This CDR3 comprises 15 residues. The germline gives CDR1 SNHLY, CDR2 FYNNEI. In DNA form, the CDR3 reads TGTGCCAGCAGTGTTGACCGCGCAGGGGGCAGTTTTTGCACCTTC. Protein: CASSVDRAGGSFCTF. Full variable domain (missing parts from reference TRBV2 and TRBJ1-2): EPEVTQTPSHQVTQMGQEVILRCVPISNHLYFYWYRQILGQKVEFLVSFYNNEISEKSEIFDDQFSVERPDGSNFTLKIRSTKLEDSAMYFCASSVDRAGGSFCTFGSGTRLTVV.

This clonotype was observed at least ten times. The chain links TRBV6-6 to TRBJ1-1; unclear D gene. CDR1 and CDR2 (germline): MNHNY, SVGAGI (reference sequence). V was trimmed by 2 bases and J by 4 bases, leaving 11 bases between them. The CDR3 extends over 14 amino acids. The CDR3 DNA reads as TGTGCCAGCAGTTACCGAGCCGGCTTCACTGAAGCTTTCTTT. This gives the protein CASSYRAGFTEAFF.

There are many counts of this clonotype. This sequence joins TRBV2 and TRBJ1-2; 8 bases are a match to TRBD1. The ends lost 8 bases at V and 0 bases at J; junction bases unmatched: 8. The CDR3 loop spans 15 amino acids. Germline-derived CDR1 and CDR2 are SNHLY and FYNNEI. The CDR3 region is CASRPTGEANYGYTF. The CDR3 DNA sequence: TGTGCCAGCCGGCCGACAGGGGAGGCTAACTATGGCTACACCTTC.

This clonotype was observed a few times. A much larger clone differs by one base, so this may be a read error. The conserved closing phenylalanine or tryptophan is absent in this CDR3, likely reflecting a read error. In DNA, the CDR3 is TGTGCCAGCAAGAGGACAGGGACGAATGGCTACACCTCC. It codes for CASKRTGTNGYTS. The J gene is TRBJ1-2, the V gene TRBV27; 8 bases fit TRBD1. The ends lost 7 bases at V and 6 bases at J; junction bases unmatched: 7. CDR1 is MNHEY, CDR2 SMNVEV, per germline (reference sequence). The CDR3 runs 13 residues.